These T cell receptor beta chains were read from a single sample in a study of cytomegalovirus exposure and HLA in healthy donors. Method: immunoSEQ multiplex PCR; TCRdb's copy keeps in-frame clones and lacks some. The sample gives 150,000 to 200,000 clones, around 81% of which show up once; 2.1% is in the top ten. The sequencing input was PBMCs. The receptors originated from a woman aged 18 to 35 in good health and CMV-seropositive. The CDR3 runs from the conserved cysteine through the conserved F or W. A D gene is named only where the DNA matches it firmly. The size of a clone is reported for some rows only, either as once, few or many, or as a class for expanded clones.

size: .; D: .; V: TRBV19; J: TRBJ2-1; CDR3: CASSIDPDRIVEQFF; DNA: TGTGCCAGTAGTATAGACCCCGACAGGATCGTGGAGCAGTTCTTC
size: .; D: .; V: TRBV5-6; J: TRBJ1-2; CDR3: CASSFSPGAQDGYTF; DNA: TGTGCCAGCAGCTTTAGCCCAGGGGCGCAGGATGGCTACACCTTC
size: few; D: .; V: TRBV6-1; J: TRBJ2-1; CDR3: CASIRGGGDEQFF; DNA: TGTGCCAGCATACGAGGGGGTGGTGATGAGCAGTTCTTC
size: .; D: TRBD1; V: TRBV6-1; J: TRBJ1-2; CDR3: CASSELQGARGYTF; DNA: TGTGCCAGCAGTGAACTCCAGGGGGCGCGTGGCTACACCTTC
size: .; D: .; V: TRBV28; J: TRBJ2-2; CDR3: CASERGPGELFF; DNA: TGTGCCAGCGAGCGAGGGCCCGGGGAGCTGTTTTTT
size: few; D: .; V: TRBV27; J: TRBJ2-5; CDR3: CASARGGSQETQYF; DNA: TGTGCCAGCGCGAGGGGGGGGTCCCAAGAGACCCAGTACTTC
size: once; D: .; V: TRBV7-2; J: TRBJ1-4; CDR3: CASSLVGGPDEKLFF; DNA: TGTGCCAGCAGCTTAGTGGGGGGGCCAGATGAAAAACTGTTTTTT
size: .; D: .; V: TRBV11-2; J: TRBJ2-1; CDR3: CASSLQRLAAANEQFF; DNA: TGTGCCAGCAGCTTACAGAGATTAGCGGCCGCTAATGAGCAGTTCTTC
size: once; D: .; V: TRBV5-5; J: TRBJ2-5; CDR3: CASSLRRGEEWGETQYF; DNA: TGTGCCAGCAGCTTGCGGCGGGGCGAGGAGTGGGGAGAGACCCAGTACTTC
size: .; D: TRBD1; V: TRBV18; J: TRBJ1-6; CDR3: CASSPRDRDPFGLHF; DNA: TGTGCCAGCTCACCACGTGACAGGGACCCTTTCGGCCTCCACTTT
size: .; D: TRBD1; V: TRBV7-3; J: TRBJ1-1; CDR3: CASSLRQGTEAFF; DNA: TGTGCCAGCAGCTTAAGACAGGGGACTGAAGCTTTCTTT
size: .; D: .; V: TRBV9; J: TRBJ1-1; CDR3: CASSVAGPNTEAFF; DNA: TGTGCCAGCAGCGTAGCAGGTCCTAACACTGAAGCTTTCTTT
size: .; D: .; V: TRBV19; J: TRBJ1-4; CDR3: CASRPSTVGAPVNEKLFF; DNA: TGTGCCAGTAGGCCCTCCACCGTAGGGGCCCCGGTGAATGAAAAACTGTTTTTT
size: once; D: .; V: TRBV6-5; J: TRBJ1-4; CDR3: CASSYDSYNEKLFF; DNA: TGTGCCAGCAGTTACGACAGTTATAATGAAAAACTGTTTTTT
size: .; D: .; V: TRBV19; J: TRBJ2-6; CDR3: CATRTESSGANVLTF; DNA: TGTGCCACAAGGACAGAGAGCTCTGGGGCCAACGTCCTGACTTTC
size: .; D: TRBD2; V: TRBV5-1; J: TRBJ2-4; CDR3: CASSLVPSGGSNIQYF; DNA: TGCGCCAGCAGCTTGGTCCCTAGCGGGGGATCAAACATTCAGTACTTC